Only one count was recorded for the clone carrying this T cell receptor beta chain. As yet, its antigen is unknown. The data originate from a study of cytomegalovirus exposure and HLA in healthy donors. Study details: Drawn from HLA-typed donors, approximately 85 million unique TCRs were held in an early data release.

Germline V gene lookup returns CDR1 SGHRS and CDR2 YFSETQ. The CDR3 totals 16 residues. Trimming stripped 0 bases from V and 9 bases from J, with 16 bases between. Vbeta (60) and Jbeta (13) primers were used in the PCR. Assay: immunoSEQ multiplex PCR; the TCRdb copy retains only in-frame clones and omits some. Of about 160,000 clones in the sample, over 65% were seen once. Study-level points and caveats: CMV serostatus was the sole immune exposure information available. The study recorded over 150 TCR beta chains that were cytomegalovirus-associated. Later analysis indicated greater clonal expansion among HLA-associated TCR beta chains than among equally common other chains.

The chain is built from TRBV5-1 and TRBJ1-6, with D possibly being TRBD1 (6 bases). The material sequenced was PBMCs. This sequence was found in a woman aged 40 to 50 in good health and CMV-seronegative. The CDR3 sequence is CASSLAWGRRGSPLHF. As DNA, the CDR3 is TGCGCCAGCAGCTTGGCCTGGGGGCGGAGAGGTTCACCCCTCCACTTT.